This TCR beta chain originates from a study of beta chain features in type 1 diabetes. Reverse transcription of all isolated RNA meant that expressed TCRB transcripts were sequenced. Data came from immunoSEQ multiplex PCR; TCRdb stores just in-frame clones and leaves some out. The sample holds fewer than 550,000 clones, about an eighth seen once. This clone was seen only a few times. Other DNA sequences from this sample encode an identical CDR3 as well. Germline CDR1 is SQVTM and CDR2 is ANQGSEA. This CDR3 spans 14 amino acids. The junction had 8 bases not matched to a gene; V was cut back by 6 bases and J by 2 bases.

The TCR originated in a young woman in good health. J is TRBJ2-5 and V is TRBV29-1; 8 bases are shared with TRBD1. Material for sequencing was naive CD4+ T cells from blood. CDR3 coding DNA: TGCAGCGTGGAGGACAGGGTTCTTCAAGAGACCCAGTACTTC. Amino acid sequence: CSVEDRVLQETQYF.